Listed below are T cell receptor beta chains from one sample, sequenced in a study of cytomegalovirus exposure and HLA in healthy donors. Generated by immunoSEQ multiplex PCR, the TCRdb table keeps only in-frame clones and is missing some. The sample gives approximately 50,000 clones, over 60% of which show up once; roughly 8% is in the top ten. Sequenced input: PBMCs. The receptor source for this set is a man between 25 and 39 years old in good health and CMV-seropositive. The CDR3 runs from the conserved cysteine through the conserved F or W.

J,V,CDR3
TRBJ2-7,TRBV10-2,CASRMTRPPYEQYF
TRBJ2-3,TRBV29-1,CSGALGTGGTDTQYF
TRBJ1-2,TRBV19,CASLTPWDRGPPGAGGYTF
TRBJ2-2,TRBV5-1,CASSLGEMNTGELFF
TRBJ2-4,TRBV4-1,CASRFEGGDIQYF
TRBJ2-5,TRBV9,CASSVGAGEETQYF
TRBJ1-5,TRBV5-1,CASSLRGLSNQPQHF
TRBJ2-7,TRBV2,CASSAGQTYEQYF
TRBJ1-2,TRBV7-9,CSSSSTRNYGYTF
TRBJ2-1,TRBV5-1,CASSRDSYNEQFF
TRBJ1-4,TRBV9,CASSPGTGGASSARVKLFF
TRBJ1-2,TRBV4-1,CASSQGRVSSNYGYTF
TRBJ2-5,TRBV19,CAIGTSGGKTQYF
TRBJ2-7,TRBV15,CATSTGGGEQYF
TRBJ1-4,TRBV18,CASSPPGQLNEKLFF
TRBJ2-3,TRBV7-3,CASSLNGGGGTDTQYF
TRBJ2-3,TRBV5-1,CASSLASRTSGTDTQYF
TRBJ1-6,TRBV5-8,CASSLEGQVNSPLHF
TRBJ1-4,TRBV30,CAWSVLREKLFF
TRBJ1-6,TRBV27,CASRPSSYNSPLHF
TRBJ2-1,TRBV13,CASTKRGSSYNEQFF
TRBJ1-1,TRBV15,CATSRGDSLLEAFF